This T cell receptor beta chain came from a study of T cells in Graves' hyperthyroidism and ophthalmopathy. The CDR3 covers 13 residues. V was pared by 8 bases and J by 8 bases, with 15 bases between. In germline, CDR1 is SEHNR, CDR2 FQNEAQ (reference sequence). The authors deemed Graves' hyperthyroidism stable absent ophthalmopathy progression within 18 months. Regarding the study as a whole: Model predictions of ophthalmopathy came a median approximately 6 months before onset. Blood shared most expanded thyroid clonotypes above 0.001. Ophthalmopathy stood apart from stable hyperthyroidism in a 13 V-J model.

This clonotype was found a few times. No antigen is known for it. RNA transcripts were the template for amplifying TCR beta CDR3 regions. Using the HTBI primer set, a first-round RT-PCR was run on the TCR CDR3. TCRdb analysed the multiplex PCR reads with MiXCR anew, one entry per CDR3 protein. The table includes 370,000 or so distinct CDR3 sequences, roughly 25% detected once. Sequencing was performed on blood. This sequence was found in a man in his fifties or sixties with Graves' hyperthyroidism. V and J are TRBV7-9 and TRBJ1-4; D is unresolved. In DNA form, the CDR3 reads TGTGCCAGCCGCTACGATGTAGCCGAAAAACTGTTTTTT. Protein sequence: CASRYDVAEKLFF.